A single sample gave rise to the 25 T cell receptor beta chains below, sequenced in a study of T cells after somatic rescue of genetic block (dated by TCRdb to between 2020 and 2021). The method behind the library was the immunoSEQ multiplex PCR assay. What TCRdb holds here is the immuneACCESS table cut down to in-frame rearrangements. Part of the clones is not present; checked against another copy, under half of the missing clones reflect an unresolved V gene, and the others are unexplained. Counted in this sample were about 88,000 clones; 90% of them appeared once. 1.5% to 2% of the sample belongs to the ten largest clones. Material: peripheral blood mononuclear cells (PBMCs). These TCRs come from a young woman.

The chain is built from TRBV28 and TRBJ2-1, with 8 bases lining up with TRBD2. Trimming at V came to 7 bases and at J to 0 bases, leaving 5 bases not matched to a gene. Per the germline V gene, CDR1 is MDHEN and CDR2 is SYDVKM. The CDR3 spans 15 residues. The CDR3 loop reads CASNLAGLSYNEQFF. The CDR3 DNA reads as TGTGCCAGCAACCTAGCGGGTCTCTCCTACAATGAGCAGTTCTTC. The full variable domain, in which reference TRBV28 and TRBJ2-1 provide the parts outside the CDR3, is DVKVTQSSRYLVKRTGEKVFLECVQDMDHENMFWYRQDPGLGLRLIYFSYDVKMKEKGDIPEGYSVSREKKERFSLILESASTNQTSMYLCASNLAGLSYNEQFFGPGTRLTVL.

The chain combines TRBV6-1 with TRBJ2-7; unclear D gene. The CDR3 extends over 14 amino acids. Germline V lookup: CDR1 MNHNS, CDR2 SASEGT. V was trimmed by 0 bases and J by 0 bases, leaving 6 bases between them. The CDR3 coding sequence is TGTGCCAGCAGTGAAGCCCTTCTCTCCTACGAGCAGTACTTC. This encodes CASSEALLSYEQYF.

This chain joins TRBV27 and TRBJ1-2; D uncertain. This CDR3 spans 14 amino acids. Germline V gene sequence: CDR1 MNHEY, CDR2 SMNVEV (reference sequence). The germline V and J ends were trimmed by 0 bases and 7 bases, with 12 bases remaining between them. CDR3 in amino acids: CASSLSEGWGGYTF. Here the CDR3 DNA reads TGTGCCAGCAGTTTATCGGAGGGTTGGGGTGGCTACACCTTC.

The CDR3 region is CASSTGQGISYEQYF. In DNA form, the CDR3 reads TGTGCCAGTAGTACCGGACAGGGGATATCCTACGAGCAGTACTTC. The J gene is TRBJ2-7, the V gene TRBV19, with TRBD1 matching 9 bases. With 4 bases clipped from V and 1 base from J, the junction kept 5 bases outside the gene matches. This CDR3 is 15 amino acids long. In germline, CDR1 is LNHDA, CDR2 SQIVND (reference sequence).

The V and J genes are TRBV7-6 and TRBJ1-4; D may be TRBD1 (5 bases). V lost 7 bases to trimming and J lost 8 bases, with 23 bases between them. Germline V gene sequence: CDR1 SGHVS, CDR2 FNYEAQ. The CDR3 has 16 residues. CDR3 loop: CASIWGVGILGEKLFF. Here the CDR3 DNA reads TGTGCCAGCATTTGGGGGGTGGGTATTCTAGGGGAAAAACTGTTTTTT.

In DNA form, the CDR3 reads TGTGCCAGCGGACCAACTGGGGGGTTCAGTCAGCCCCAGCATTTT. This sequence encodes CASGPTGGFSQPQHF. The V call is TRBV27, the J call TRBJ1-5, with D possibly TRBD1 on 5 matching bases. Trimming took 8 bases from V and 6 from J, leaving 20 bases between them. The germline V gene has CDR1 MNHEY and CDR2 SMNVEV (reference sequence). CDR3 size: 15 residues.

The CDR3 DNA reads TGTGCCAGCAGCCGGGACGGCCGGGGGGCTGAAGCTTTCTTT. This encodes CASSRDGRGAEAFF. The V gene is TRBV5-8, the J gene TRBJ1-1; tentative D call: TRBD1 (5 bases). Germline V gene data show CDR1 as SGHTS and CDR2 as YDEGEE. This CDR3 is built from 14 residues. With 4 bases removed from V and 6 bases from J, the gap between germline ends came to 16 bases.

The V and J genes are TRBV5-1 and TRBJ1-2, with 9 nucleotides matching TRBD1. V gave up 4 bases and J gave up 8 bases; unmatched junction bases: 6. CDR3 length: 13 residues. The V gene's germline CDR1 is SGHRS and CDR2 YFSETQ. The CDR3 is CASSPGQGYGYTF. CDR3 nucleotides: TGCGCCAGCAGCCCAGGACAGGGGTACGGCTACACCTTC.

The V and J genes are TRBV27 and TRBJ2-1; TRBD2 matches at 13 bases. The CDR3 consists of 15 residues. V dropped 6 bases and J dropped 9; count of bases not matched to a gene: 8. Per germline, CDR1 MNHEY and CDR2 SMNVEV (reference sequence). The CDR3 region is CASSPTSGRASEQFF. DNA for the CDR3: TGTGCCAGCAGCCCTACTAGCGGGAGGGCCAGTGAGCAGTTCTTC.

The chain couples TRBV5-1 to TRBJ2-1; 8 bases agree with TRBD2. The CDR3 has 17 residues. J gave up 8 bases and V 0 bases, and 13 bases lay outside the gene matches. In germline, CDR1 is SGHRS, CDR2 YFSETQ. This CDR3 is CASSLGLGGRLGDEQFF. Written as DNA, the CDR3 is TGCGCCAGCAGCTTGGGTCTGGGCGGGAGGCTCGGCGATGAGCAGTTCTTC.

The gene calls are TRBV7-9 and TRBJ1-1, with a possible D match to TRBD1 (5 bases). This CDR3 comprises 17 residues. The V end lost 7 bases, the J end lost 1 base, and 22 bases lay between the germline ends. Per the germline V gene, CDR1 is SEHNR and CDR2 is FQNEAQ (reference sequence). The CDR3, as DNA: TGTGCCAGCACCGCCCATGGGGACGCGGAAAAGAACACTGAAGCTTTCTTT. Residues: CASTAHGDAEKNTEAFF.

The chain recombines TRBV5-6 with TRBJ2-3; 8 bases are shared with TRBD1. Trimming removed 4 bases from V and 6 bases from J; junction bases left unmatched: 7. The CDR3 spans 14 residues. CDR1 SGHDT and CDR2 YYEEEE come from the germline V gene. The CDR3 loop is CASSQTGGRDTQYF. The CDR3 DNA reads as TGTGCCAGCAGCCAAACAGGGGGGAGGGATACGCAGTATTTT. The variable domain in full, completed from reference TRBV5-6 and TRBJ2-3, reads DAGVTQSPTHLIKTRGQQVTLRCSPKSGHDTVSWYQQALGQGPQFIFQYYEEEERQRGNFPDRFSGHQFPNYSSELNVNALLLGDSALYLCASSQTGGRDTQYFGPGTRLTVL.

CDR3 sequence: CASSDRDREYEQYF. The CDR3 nucleotides are TGTGCCAGCAGTGACCGGGACAGGGAGTACGAGCAGTACTTC. The J gene is TRBJ2-7, the V gene TRBV2; TRBD1 matches 9 bases. The CDR3 length is 14 residues. After removal of 3 bases from V and 4 bases from J, the junction contained 4 bases not matched to a gene. Germline CDR1 reads SNHLY; CDR2 reads FYNNEI.

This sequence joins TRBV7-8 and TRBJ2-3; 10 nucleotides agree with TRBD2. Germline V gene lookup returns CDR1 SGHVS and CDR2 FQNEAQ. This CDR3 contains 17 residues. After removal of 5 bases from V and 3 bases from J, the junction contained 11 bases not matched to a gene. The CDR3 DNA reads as TGTGCCAGCAGCCCCCGACCGGCTAGCGGGAGTACAGATACGCAGTATTTT. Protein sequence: CASSPRPASGSTDTQYF.

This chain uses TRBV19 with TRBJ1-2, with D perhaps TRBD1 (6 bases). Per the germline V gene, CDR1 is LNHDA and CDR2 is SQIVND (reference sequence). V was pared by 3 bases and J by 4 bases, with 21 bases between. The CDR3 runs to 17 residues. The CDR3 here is CASSIVRGQGSPYGYTF. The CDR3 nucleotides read TGTGCCAGTAGTATTGTGCGTGGTCAGGGGTCCCCCTATGGCTACACCTTC.

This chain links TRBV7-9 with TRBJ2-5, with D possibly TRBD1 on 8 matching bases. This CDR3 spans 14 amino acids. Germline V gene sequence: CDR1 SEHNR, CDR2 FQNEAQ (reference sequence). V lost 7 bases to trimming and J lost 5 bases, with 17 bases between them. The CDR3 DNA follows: TGTGCCAGCATCCAAACAGGGGGGGTTGAGACCCAGTACTTC. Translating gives CASIQTGGVETQYF.

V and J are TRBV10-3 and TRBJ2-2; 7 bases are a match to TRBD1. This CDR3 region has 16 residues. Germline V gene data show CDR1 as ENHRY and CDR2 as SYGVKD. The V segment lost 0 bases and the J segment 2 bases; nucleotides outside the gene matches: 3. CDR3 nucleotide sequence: TGTGCCATCAGTGAGTCTGGACAGGCAAACACCGGGGAGCTGTTTTTT. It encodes CAISESGQANTGELFF.

CDR3 loop: CASSPSRSYNEQFF. CDR3 DNA sequence: TGTGCCAGCAGCCCTAGTAGATCCTACAATGAGCAGTTCTTC. The chain carries TRBV6-6 and TRBJ2-1; D call uncertain. Germline lookup yields CDR1 MNHNY and CDR2 SVGAGI (reference sequence). This CDR3 is built from 14 residues. Between the trimmed V and J ends, which lost 6 bases and 1 base, there was a span of 10 bases.

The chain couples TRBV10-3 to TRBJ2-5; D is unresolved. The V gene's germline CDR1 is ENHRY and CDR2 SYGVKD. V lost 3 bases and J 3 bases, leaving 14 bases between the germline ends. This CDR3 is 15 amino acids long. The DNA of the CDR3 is TGTGCCATCAGTGATAGTCGGGTTTTCGAAGAGACCCAGTACTTC. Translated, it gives CAISDSRVFEETQYF.

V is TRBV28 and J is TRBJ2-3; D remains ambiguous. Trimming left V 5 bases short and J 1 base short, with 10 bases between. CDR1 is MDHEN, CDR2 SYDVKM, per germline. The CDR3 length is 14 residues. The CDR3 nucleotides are TGTGCCAGCAGTCCCCCGGGCCGCACAGATACGCAGTATTTT. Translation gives CASSPPGRTDTQYF.

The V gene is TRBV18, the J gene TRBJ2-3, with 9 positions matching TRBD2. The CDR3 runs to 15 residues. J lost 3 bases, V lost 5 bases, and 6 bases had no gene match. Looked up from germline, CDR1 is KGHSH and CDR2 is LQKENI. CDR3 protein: CASSKGLAQTDTQYF. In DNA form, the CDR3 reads TGTGCCAGCTCAAAAGGACTAGCGCAGACAGATACGCAGTATTTT.

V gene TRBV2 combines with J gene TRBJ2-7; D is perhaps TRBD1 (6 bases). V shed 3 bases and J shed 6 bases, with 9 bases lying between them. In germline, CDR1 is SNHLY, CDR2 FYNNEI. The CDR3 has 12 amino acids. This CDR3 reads CASSERDTEQYF. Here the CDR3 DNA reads TGTGCCAGCAGTGAGAGGGACACCGAGCAGTACTTC.

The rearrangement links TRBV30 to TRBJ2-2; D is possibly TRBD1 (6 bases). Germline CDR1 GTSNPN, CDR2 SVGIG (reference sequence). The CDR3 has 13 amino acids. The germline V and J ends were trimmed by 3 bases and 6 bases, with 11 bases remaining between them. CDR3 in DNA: TGTGCCTGGAGCCCGGACAGTGCCGGGGAGCTGTTTTTT. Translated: CAWSPDSAGELFF. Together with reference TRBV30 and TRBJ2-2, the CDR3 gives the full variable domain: SQTIHQWPATLVQPVGSPLSLECTVEGTSNPNLYWYRQAAGRGLQLLFYSVGIGQISSEVPQNLSASRPQDRQFILSSKKLLLSDSGFYLCAWSPDSAGELFFGEGSRLTVL.

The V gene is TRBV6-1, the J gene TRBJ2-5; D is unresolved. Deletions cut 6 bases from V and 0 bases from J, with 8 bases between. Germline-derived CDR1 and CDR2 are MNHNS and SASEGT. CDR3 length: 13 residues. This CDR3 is CASRIRDQETQYF. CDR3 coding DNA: TGTGCCAGCAGGATACGGGACCAAGAGACCCAGTACTTC.

The CDR3 DNA sequence: TGTGCCAGCAGCTTAGGCCCAGGGGGGCAGCCCCAGCATTTT. Amino acid sequence: CASSLGPGGQPQHF. This rearrangement joins TRBV7-6 to TRBJ1-5; 7 bases align to TRBD1. The germline CDR1 and CDR2 sequences are SGHVS and FNYEAQ. The V and J ends lost 1 base and 7 bases, in that order; junction bases with no gene match: 4. The CDR3 runs to 14 residues.